The clone carrying this T cell receptor (beta chain) was detected only once. Some clones are missing from TCRdb's copy, which holds only in-frame ones; the method was immunoSEQ multiplex PCR. The profile shows approximately 82,000 clones, around 88% of them singletons. CDR1 and CDR2 (germline): MNHEY, SVGAGI. V was pared by 5 bases and J by 0 bases, with 4 bases of the junction left unmatched. This CDR3 spans 15 amino acids. This specimen belongs to a study of blood T cell repertoires in COVID-19. Study-wide background: Sources were T cells, B-cell-depleted T cells, or PBMCs; the material itself was cDNA or gDNA.

The sequence was obtained from an older man with active or convalescent COVID-19. The V gene is TRBV6-5, the J gene TRBJ1-5, with TRBD1 identical over 7 bases. Sequenced input: peripheral blood. Here the CDR3 reads CASSRDSYSNQPQHF. CDR3 nucleotide sequence: TGTGCCAGCAGTCGGGACAGCTATAGCAATCAGCCCCAGCATTTT.